Below are 14 T cell receptor beta chains sequenced from a single sample in a study of Graves' ophthalmopathy and Graves' hyperthyroidism. TCR beta CDR3 amplification used RNA transcripts. Second-round multiplex PCR followed a first-round RT-PCR using HTBI primers. TCRdb recomputed calls from the multiplex PCR reads with MiXCR, one row per CDR3 protein. The table records roughly 610,000 distinct CDR3 sequences, around a fifth of them present only once. Specimen: peripheral blood. All receptors derive from a woman aged 18-29 years with stable Graves' hyperthyroidism. Some clones in this sample may be carry-over from other donors' samples.

This clonotype came up many times. The V gene is TRBV6-5, the J gene TRBJ1-6; TRBD1 matches at 11 bases. V lost 3 bases and J lost 8; bases outside the gene matches: 6. Per the germline V gene, CDR1 is MNHEY and CDR2 is SVGAGI. The CDR3 spans 16 residues. The CDR3 nucleotides read TGTGCCAGCAGTTATTGGACAGGGGGCCCGGATTCACCCCTCCACTTT. Protein: CASSYWTGGPDSPLHF.

In this sample, this clonotype turned up many times. The J gene is TRBJ1-5, the V gene TRBV7-8, with 11 bases fitting TRBD1. Unmatched junction bases numbered 5, after V lost 5 bases and J lost 5 bases. Germline V lookup: CDR1 SGHVS, CDR2 FQNEAQ. This CDR3 contains 15 residues. The CDR3 reads CASSRTGGGDQPQHF. CDR3 sequence (DNA): TGTGCCAGCAGCAGGACAGGGGGCGGCGATCAGCCCCAGCATTTT.

This chain links TRBV11-2 with TRBJ2-5, with D perhaps TRBD2 (6 bases). The ends were cut back, 7 bases at V and 3 bases at J, with 15 bases in the middle. The CDR3 sequence is 14 residues long. Germline V gives CDR1 SGHAT, CDR2 FQNNGV. In nucleotides, the CDR3 is TGTGCCAGCACTCACGGTCCGGGAGAAGAGACCCAGTACTTC. Amino acids: CASTHGPGEETQYF.

The chain uses TRBV20-1 and TRBJ2-3; TRBD2 matches at 7 bases. Per the germline V gene, CDR1 is DFQATT and CDR2 is SNEGSKA (reference sequence). The CDR3 contains 14 residues. J gave up 1 base and V 2 bases, and 3 bases lay outside the gene matches. The CDR3 reads CSARPLAGTDTQYF. CDR3 DNA: TGCAGTGCTAGACCTCTAGCGGGCACAGATACGCAGTATTTT.

This clonotype was seen repeatedly, ten times or more. The gene calls are TRBV5-1 and TRBJ1-6; the match to TRBD1 covers 9 bases. Unmatched junction bases numbered 10, after V lost 4 bases and J lost 5 bases. The CDR3 is 17 amino acids. Germline lookup yields CDR1 SGHRS and CDR2 YFSETQ. CDR3 loop: CASSGGQGWFDNSPLHF. For the CDR3, the DNA is TGCGCCAGCAGCGGCGGACAGGGGTGGTTTGATAATTCACCCCTCCACTTT.

This clonotype was detected ten times or more. The V gene is TRBV30, the J gene TRBJ1-5; D perhaps matches TRBD1 (5 bases). The CDR3 loop spans 14 amino acids. From germline, CDR1 is GTSNPN and CDR2 SVGIG (reference sequence). Trimming left V 4 bases short and J 2 bases short, with 12 bases between. CDR3 nucleotides: TGTGCCTGGACGCGGGGGGGACGCAATCAGCCCCAGCATTTT. It specifies CAWTRGGRNQPQHF.

This clonotype was counted many times. The chain joins TRBV7-6 to TRBJ1-5; D ambiguous. There are 15 residues in the CDR3. V was pared by 0 bases and J by 3 bases, with 9 bases between. CDR1 is SGHVS and CDR2 is FNYEAQ in the germline V gene. CDR3 in DNA: TGTGCCAGCAGCTTAGCGCGCGGTTTCAATCAGCCCCAGCATTTT. Encoded protein: CASSLARGFNQPQHF.

This clonotype occurred a few times. This CDR3 reads CASLTGGIAEAFF. The CDR3 DNA sequence: TGTGCCAGCCTGACAGGGGGCATCGCTGAAGCTTTCTTT. The V and J genes are TRBV28 and TRBJ1-1; TRBD1 matches at 10 bases. This CDR3 is 13 amino acids long. V dropped 8 bases and J dropped 6; count of bases not matched to a gene: 6. Looked up from germline, CDR1 is MDHEN and CDR2 is SYDVKM.

This clonotype was detected ten times or more. The chain couples TRBV9 to TRBJ2-7, with D unresolved. The V gene lost 0 bases and the J gene lost 5 bases, with 9 bases spanning the gap. The CDR3 consists of 13 residues. Per germline, CDR1 SGDLS and CDR2 YYNGEE. In nucleotides, the CDR3 is TGTGCCAGCAGCGTAGCGGGTCGTAACGAGCAGTACTTC. Its translation is CASSVAGRNEQYF.

V usage is TRBV19 and J usage is TRBJ1-3; D gene ambiguous. The CDR3 consists of 16 residues. CDR1 is LNHDA and CDR2 is SQIVND in the germline V gene (reference sequence). V was pared by 9 bases and J by 1 base, with 19 bases between. The CDR3 spells CASATGGWISGNTIYF. CDR3 nucleotide sequence: TGTGCCAGCGCCACCGGTGGGTGGATATCTGGAAACACCATATATTTT.

This clonotype was counted ten times or more. This chain joins TRBV20-1 and TRBJ1-1; TRBD1 agrees at 11 bases. V dropped 0 bases and J dropped 6; count of bases not matched to a gene: 6. CDR1 is DFQATT and CDR2 is SNEGSKA in the germline V gene (reference sequence). The CDR3 covers 15 residues. This CDR3 reads CSARDEGQGGPEAFF. The CDR3 DNA follows: TGCAGTGCTAGAGATGAGGGACAGGGGGGGCCTGAAGCTTTCTTT.

This clonotype was counted ten times or more. The rearrangement links TRBV7-2 to TRBJ2-7; 9 nucleotides match TRBD2. The germline V gene encodes CDR1 SGHTA and CDR2 FQGNSA. After removal of 0 bases from V and 1 base from J, the junction contained 1 base not matched to a gene. The CDR3 runs to 15 residues. The CDR3 DNA sequence: TGTGCCAGCAGCTTAGCCAGCGGGAGGTCCTACGAGCAGTACTTC. It encodes CASSLASGRSYEQYF.

This clonotype has ten or more counts. This chain joins TRBV2 and TRBJ2-7; possibly TRBD1 or TRBD2 for D (5 bases each). The V gene's germline CDR1 is SNHLY and CDR2 FYNNEI. Trimming pared 6 bases from V and 9 bases from J, leaving 18 bases between. The CDR3 has 13 residues. The CDR3 nucleotides are TGTGCCAGCAGAGAGAGGGGTCCCTTGGGGCAGTACTTC. It encodes CASRERGPLGQYF. Variable domain in full (rest from reference TRBV2 and TRBJ2-7): EPEVTQTPSHQVTQMGQEVILRCVPISNHLYFYWYRQILGQKVEFLVSFYNNEISEKSEIFDDQFSVERPDGSNFTLKIRSTKLEDSAMYFCASRERGPLGQYFGPGTRLTVT.

This clonotype was counted at least ten times. The rearrangement links TRBV19 to TRBJ2-2; D ambiguous. CDR1 and CDR2 from the germline V gene are LNHDA and SQIVND (reference sequence). The CDR3 has 14 residues. Deletions cut 5 bases from V and 5 bases from J, with 12 bases between. The DNA for the CDR3 is TGTGCCAGTAGTGTAGCTCCCAGGACCGGGGAGCTGTTTTTT. It encodes CASSVAPRTGELFF.